This T cell receptor (beta chain) was sequenced in a study of regulatory T cells in long-lasting Graves disease. Study at large: In persistent Graves' disease, antithyroid drugs had been taken for over 5 years and TSH receptor antibodies stayed positive.

This clonotype was detected only a few times. The germline V gene encodes CDR1 SEHNR and CDR2 FQNEAQ (reference sequence). The CDR3 runs 13 residues. Between the trimmed V and J ends, which lost 2 bases and 7 bases, there was a span of 11 bases. The time point denotes: persistent/refractory GD, antithyroid drugs over 5 years with positive TRAb. TCR sequences were obtained from RNA taken from PBMCs. Sequencing libraries for TCR beta were prepared with iRepertoire HTBI primers and Arm-PCR of CDR3 regions. Per the original methods: Across the samples, identification revealed some 64 TRBV and 13 to 15 TRBJ segments. Each CDR3 protein gets one entry after TCRdb re-called the multiplex PCR reads with MiXCR. It is TCRdb's table, rather than the study itself, that gives the V and J calls and clone size. The table shows approximately 440,000 distinct CDR3 sequences, with around a quarter occurring only once.

The clonotype was recovered from a female donor with Graves disease. The sample here was peripheral blood mononuclear cells (PBMCs), taken when the disease was refractory, from a patient treated with antithyroid drugs. The chain employs TRBV7-9 and TRBJ1-1; D is undetermined. The CDR3 loop reads CASSLSIRFEAFF. The CDR3 DNA is TGTGCCAGCAGCTTATCGATTCGGTTTGAAGCTTTCTTT.